The next 2 T cell receptor beta chains were all read from a single sample in a study of regulatory T cells. These receptors lack a known antigen. Whole-study results and caveats: Hydrophobic residues at CDR3 positions 6 and 7 were enriched in conventional CD4+ T cells of CD3G-deficient patients.

Primers: 52 TRBV forward and 13 TRBJ reverse. Using immunoSEQ multiplex PCR, the repertoire was profiled, and TCRdb retains in-frame clones only, with some absent. This sample yields 30,000 to 40,000 clones, of which 75% to 90% are seen a single time; about 2.4% belongs to the top ten. Material for sequencing was conventional CD4+ T cells sorted from blood. The receptors shown here come from a person aged 18-29 years with CD3G deficiency.

The chain combines TRBV19 with TRBJ2-6; possibly TRBD1 or TRBD2 for D (5 bases each). Per germline, CDR1 LNHDA and CDR2 SQIVND (reference sequence). This CDR3 comprises 19 residues. Trimming pared 4 bases from V and 3 bases from J, leaving 22 bases between. The CDR3 DNA reads TGTGCCAGTAGTACGTGGGGACGGGACCGTGGACTTGGGGCCAACGTCCTGACTTTC. It codes for CASSTWGRDRGLGANVLTF.

The chain links TRBV6-1 to TRBJ1-1; 8 bases agree with TRBD1. The CDR3 covers 16 residues. CDR1 is MNHNS, CDR2 SASEGT, per germline. V lost 4 bases and J lost 4; bases outside the gene matches: 11. CDR3 protein: CASSANRGGVSTEAFF. The CDR3 DNA sequence: TGTGCCAGCAGTGCTAACAGGGGGGGAGTCAGCACTGAAGCTTTCTTT.